One and the same sample provided the 18 T cell receptor beta chains below, sequenced in a study of T-cell memory formation after mild COVID-19. TCRdb reprocessed the 5' RACE reads via MiXCR and lists one record per CDR3 protein. Among 350,000 to 450,000 distinct CDR3 sequences listed, 15% to 20% were seen once. The sample consisted of PBMCs or a T cell subset sorted from them (not recorded which). The receptors derive from an adult woman who had mild COVID-19 (a few samples of this study predate the infection). Cell type and time point are not known.

CDR3 loop: CASSLSRVGEAFF. The CDR3 nucleotides are TGTGCCAGCAGTCTATCCAGGGTGGGTGAAGCTTTCTTT. The chain recombines TRBV6-5 with TRBJ1-1; D perhaps matches TRBD1 (5 bases). The CDR3 totals 13 residues. The germline gives CDR1 MNHEY, CDR2 SVGAGI. The ends were cut back, 5 bases at V and 7 bases at J, with 14 bases in the middle.

This clonotype was seen a handful of times. The genes are TRBV7-6 and TRBJ1-2; a possible D gene is TRBD1 (5 bases). V was trimmed by 3 bases and J by 8 bases, leaving 22 bases between them. CDR3 size: 16 residues. Germline-derived CDR1 and CDR2 are SGHVS and FNYEAQ. The CDR3 protein is CASSFSPGAGRRGYTF. The CDR3 DNA sequence: TGTGCCAGCAGCTTCTCGCCCGGGGCAGGGCGGCGCGGCTACACCTTC.

The chain links TRBV20-1 to TRBJ1-1, with D possibly matching TRBD1 (5 bases). CDR3 size: 15 residues. V was pared by 0 bases and J by 1 base, with 12 bases between. From germline, CDR1 is DFQATT and CDR2 SNEGSKA (reference sequence). CDR3 amino acids: CSARDFETANTEAFF. CDR3 nucleotides: TGCAGTGCTAGAGATTTCGAGACAGCGAACACTGAAGCTTTCTTT.

This CDR3 is CASSQGGGGPSDTQYF. In nucleotides, the CDR3 is TGTGCCAGCAGCCAGGGGGGCGGGGGGCCTTCAGATACGCAGTATTTT. This chain links TRBV9 with TRBJ2-3; the D gene is possibly TRBD2 (8 bases). The CDR3 covers 16 residues. The V end lost 4 bases, the J end lost 4 bases, and 19 bases lay between the germline ends. In germline, CDR1 is SGDLS, CDR2 YYNGEE.

V usage is TRBV5-1 and J usage is TRBJ2-1; 7 bases match TRBD2. The CDR3 sequence is 15 residues long. The germline V gene encodes CDR1 SGHRS and CDR2 YFSETQ. V lost 4 bases to trimming and J lost 2 bases; unmatched junction nucleotides: 6. The CDR3 bases are TGCGCCAGCAGCCAGGGCGGGGGTCCCTACAATGAGCAGTTCTTC. It is translated as CASSQGGGPYNEQFF.

This clonotype appeared a few times. This chain uses TRBV4-2 with TRBJ2-7; TRBD2 matches 10 bases. V lost 3 bases to trimming and J lost 4 bases; unmatched junction nucleotides: 6. Per germline, CDR1 LGHNA and CDR2 YNFKEQ. The CDR3 is 15 amino acids. CDR3 loop: CASSQGTSDRYEQYF. The CDR3 coding sequence is TGTGCCAGCAGCCAGGGGACTAGCGACCGTTACGAGCAGTACTTC.

This clonotype was seen a few times. The chain recombines TRBV20-1 with TRBJ2-4, with D maybe TRBD1 (5 bases). Germline-derived CDR1 and CDR2 are DFQATT and SNEGSKA (reference sequence). CDR3 size: 14 residues. V was pared by 2 bases and J by 6 bases, with 14 bases between. The CDR3 DNA reads as TGCAGTGCTAGATCACTCGGGCAGGGAAACATTCAGTACTTC. Translation gives CSARSLGQGNIQYF.

This chain uses TRBV10-2 with TRBJ1-5; D is possibly TRBD1 (6 bases). The CDR3 extends over 14 amino acids. Trimming left V 3 bases short and J 5 bases short, with 11 bases between. Germline CDR1 is WSHSY and CDR2 is SAAADI. DNA of the CDR3: TGCGCCAGCAGTGACCTGACAGGTTATCAGCCCCAGCATTTT. It translates to CASSDLTGYQPQHF.

The table lists this clonotype with many counts. V is TRBV19 and J is TRBJ2-5; D not resolved. Germline CDR1 is LNHDA and CDR2 is SQIVND (reference sequence). This CDR3 is built from 13 residues. V shed 3 bases and J shed 1 base, with 6 bases lying between them. The CDR3 spells CASSMTSQETQYF. The CDR3 DNA is TGTGCCAGTAGTATGACCAGCCAAGAGACCCAGTACTTC.

The chain has TRBV20-1 and TRBJ1-5, with D possibly being TRBD1 (6 bases). Germline CDR1 reads DFQATT; CDR2 reads SNEGSKA (reference sequence). This CDR3 is built from 15 residues. V lost 3 bases to trimming and J lost 5 bases, with 17 bases between them. CDR3 loop: CSARVSGQNYQPQHF. CDR3 coding DNA: TGCAGTGCTAGGGTCTCCGGACAGAATTATCAGCCCCAGCATTTT.

The chain joins TRBV5-1 to TRBJ2-7; 8 bases are a match to TRBD1. Trimming cost V 4 bases and J 1 base; bases outside gene matches: 7. From germline, CDR1 is SGHRS and CDR2 YFSETQ. The CDR3 covers 15 residues. CDR3 sequence: CASSPSDRESYEQYF. The CDR3 DNA sequence: TGCGCCAGCAGCCCTTCGGACAGGGAGTCCTACGAGCAGTACTTC.

The CDR3 bases are TGCAGTGCCCCAGGACAGGGTAACACAGATACGCAGTATTTT. Amino acid sequence: CSAPGQGNTDTQYF. V gene TRBV20-1 combines with J gene TRBJ2-3; TRBD1 agrees at 8 bases. Germline CDR1 reads DFQATT; CDR2 reads SNEGSKA (reference sequence). This CDR3 is built from 14 residues. V was pared by 6 bases and J by 2 bases, with 7 bases of the junction left unmatched.

The gene calls are TRBV10-2 and TRBJ2-3; tentative D call: TRBD2 (6 bases). The CDR3 consists of 15 residues. The V end lost 3 bases, the J end lost 4 bases, and 14 bases lay between the germline ends. CDR1 and CDR2 from the germline V gene are WSHSY and SAAADI. As DNA, the CDR3 is TGCGCCAGCAGTGATAGGGCTAGCGAGGCAGATACGCAGTATTTT. The encoded protein is CASSDRASEADTQYF.

This clonotype was recorded many times. CDR3 loop: CASSTGGPQDTQYF. The CDR3 DNA reads TGCGCCAGCAGCACGGGGGGGCCACAAGATACGCAGTATTTT. The chain couples TRBV5-1 to TRBJ2-3, with 8 bases lining up with TRBD2. CDR3 length: 14 amino acids. The germline gives CDR1 SGHRS, CDR2 YFSETQ. The V gene end was trimmed by 4 bases and the J gene end by 5 bases; junction bases not matched to a gene: 6.

The J gene is TRBJ2-7, the V gene TRBV10-3; TRBD2 matches 13 bases. The V gene end was trimmed by 6 bases and the J gene end by 7 bases; junction bases not matched to a gene: 9. The CDR3 is 15 residues long. Per the germline V gene, CDR1 is ENHRY and CDR2 is SYGVKD. The CDR3 DNA is TGTGCCATCAGACCAGGGACTAGCGGGACACGGGAGCAGTACTTC. Protein product: CAIRPGTSGTREQYF.

This clonotype was counted only a few times. The chain is built from TRBV12-3 or TRBV12-4 and TRBJ2-2, with 9 bases fitting TRBD1. The CDR3 is 15 amino acids. Germline trimming cut 6 bases from V and 2 bases from J; bases unmatched to any gene: 4. For the CDR3, the DNA is TGTGCCAGCAGATCGACAGGGGGAAACACCGGGGAGCTGTTTTTT. Protein sequence: CASRSTGGNTGELFF.

This clonotype has only a few counts. The V call is TRBV20-1, the J call TRBJ2-1; D remains ambiguous. The CDR3 is 17 residues long. The V gene lost 1 base and the J gene lost 0 bases, with 16 bases spanning the gap. CDR1 is DFQATT, CDR2 SNEGSKA, per germline (reference sequence). The CDR3, as DNA: TGCAGTGCTAGAGGCTTTGTAAACAGTTTCTCCTACAATGAGCAGTTCTTC. The encoded protein is CSARGFVNSFSYNEQFF.

V and J are TRBV6-6 and TRBJ2-7, with D perhaps assigned TRBD1 or TRBD2 (5 bases each). The CDR3 is made up of 14 amino acids. With 2 bases removed from V and 0 bases from J, the gap between germline ends came to 8 bases. Germline loops: CDR1 MNHNY, CDR2 SVGAGI (reference sequence). The CDR3 spells CASSYMGDSYEQYF. The CDR3 bases are TGTGCCAGCAGTTACATGGGGGACTCCTACGAGCAGTACTTC.